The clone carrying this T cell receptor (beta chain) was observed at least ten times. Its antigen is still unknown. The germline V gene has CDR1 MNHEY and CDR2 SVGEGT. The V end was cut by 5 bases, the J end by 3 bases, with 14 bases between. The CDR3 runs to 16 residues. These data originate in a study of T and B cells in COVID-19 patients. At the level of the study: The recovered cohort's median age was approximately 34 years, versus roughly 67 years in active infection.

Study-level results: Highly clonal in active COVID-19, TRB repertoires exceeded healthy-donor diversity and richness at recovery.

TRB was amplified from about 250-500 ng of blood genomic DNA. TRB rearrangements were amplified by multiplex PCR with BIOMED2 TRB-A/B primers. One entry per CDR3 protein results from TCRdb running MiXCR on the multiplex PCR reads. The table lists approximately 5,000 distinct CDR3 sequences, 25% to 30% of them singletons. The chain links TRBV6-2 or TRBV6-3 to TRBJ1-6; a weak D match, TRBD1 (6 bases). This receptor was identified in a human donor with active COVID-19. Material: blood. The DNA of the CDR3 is TGTGCCAGCAGTCCAAGGACAGATGTCTATAATTCACCCCTCCACTTT. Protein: CASSPRTDVYNSPLHF.